One and the same sample provided the 28 T cell receptor beta chains below, sequenced in a study of cytomegalovirus exposure and HLA in healthy donors. The study ran its PCR with 60 Vbeta and 13 Jbeta primers. Produced via immunoSEQ multiplex PCR; TCRdb's table is partial and in-frame only. The table lists some 76,000 clones, roughly 82% of them singletons, with around 10% in the top ten. The specimen was PBMCs. These receptors came from a male donor in good health and CMV-seropositive.

This chain uses TRBV9 with TRBJ2-1; TRBD2 agrees at 10 bases. The CDR3 sequence is 17 residues long. From germline, CDR1 is SGDLS and CDR2 YYNGEE. With V trimmed by 4 bases and J by 0 bases, 7 bases remained unmatched. CDR3 in amino acids: CASSPQRGGPSYNEQFF. For the CDR3, the DNA is TGTGCCAGCAGCCCGCAGCGGGGGGGCCCCTCCTACAATGAGCAGTTCTTC.

Here the CDR3 DNA reads TGTGCCAGCAGTGCTGACAGGGGAGGCAATCAGCCCCAGCATTTT. The encoded protein is CASSADRGGNQPQHF. This rearrangement joins TRBV28 to TRBJ1-5, with 8 bases fitting TRBD1. The V gene's germline CDR1 is MDHEN and CDR2 SYDVKM. The CDR3 totals 15 residues. The V segment lost 5 bases and the J segment 2 bases; nucleotides outside the gene matches: 5.

This chain joins TRBV30 and TRBJ1-2, with TRBD1 identical over 9 bases. The CDR3 has 12 amino acids. The trim removed 5 bases at V and 7 bases at J, leaving 5 bases unmatched. Germline-derived CDR1 and CDR2 are GTSNPN and SVGIG (reference sequence). The CDR3 DNA is TGTGCCTGGTGGACAGGGGTGATTGGCTACACCTTC. As protein: CAWWTGVIGYTF.

The chain combines TRBV27 with TRBJ2-7, with 13 bases aligning to TRBD2. Per germline, CDR1 MNHEY and CDR2 SMNVEV (reference sequence). The CDR3 has 13 residues. Losses at the gene ends were 5 bases for V and 7 bases for J; bases not matched to a gene: 2. CDR3 sequence reads: CASSQGLAGEQYF. The CDR3 bases are TGTGCCAGCAGTCAGGGACTAGCGGGGGAGCAGTACTTC.

The chain has TRBV11-2 and TRBJ2-1; no reliable D call. The CDR3 length is 14 residues. V was clipped by 2 bases and J by 5 bases, with 10 bases between them. Germline V lookup: CDR1 SGHAT, CDR2 FQNNGV. CDR3 protein: CASSLPSANNEQFF. Written as DNA, the CDR3 is TGTGCCAGCAGCTTACCTTCCGCTAACAATGAGCAGTTCTTC.

This clone was seen a single time. The chain employs TRBV19 and TRBJ2-1, with D hard to call. V lost 3 bases to trimming and J lost 0 bases, with 9 bases between them. The CDR3 covers 15 residues. Germline CDR1 and CDR2: LNHDA and SQIVND (reference sequence). The CDR3 DNA reads as TGTGCCAGTAGTATCAACTACAACTCCTACAATGAGCAGTTCTTC. This encodes CASSINYNSYNEQFF.

This rearrangement joins TRBV11-3 to TRBJ2-3; weak D call: TRBD2 (6 bases). The V and J ends lost 5 bases and 3 bases respectively, with 12 bases between them. Germline V lookup: CDR1 SGHNT, CDR2 YENEEA. The CDR3 loop spans 14 amino acids. The CDR3 reads CASSPGLPTDTQYF. The CDR3 DNA follows: TGTGCCAGCAGCCCCGGACTACCAACAGATACGCAGTATTTT.

The chain links TRBV6-1 to TRBJ2-1, with TRBD1 matching 9 bases. J was trimmed by 5 bases and V by 6 bases; bases with no gene match: 8. Germline assignment: CDR1 MNHNS and CDR2 SASEGT. The CDR3 spans 15 residues. In DNA form, the CDR3 reads TGTGCCAGCAGCGCCGGGACAGGGAACCACAATGAGCAGTTCTTC. Protein sequence: CASSAGTGNHNEQFF.

The J gene is TRBJ2-1, the V gene TRBV19; 8 nucleotides line up with TRBD2. CDR3 length: 15 residues. The germline gives CDR1 LNHDA, CDR2 SQIVND (reference sequence). With 2 bases clipped from V and 2 bases from J, the junction kept 2 bases outside the gene matches. The CDR3: CASSIISGTYNEQFF. The CDR3 DNA reads as TGTGCCAGTAGTATAATTAGCGGGACCTACAATGAGCAGTTCTTC.

V and J are TRBV10-1 and TRBJ2-1; 7 bases agree with TRBD2. The CDR3 covers 16 residues. The trim removed 2 bases at V and 1 base at J, leaving 5 bases unmatched. In germline, CDR1 is WNHNN, CDR2 SYGVQD (reference sequence). The CDR3: CASSELDGRSYNEQFF. The CDR3 coding sequence is TGCGCCAGCAGTGAGCTGGACGGGAGGTCCTACAATGAGCAGTTCTTC.

V usage is TRBV19 and J usage is TRBJ1-1; 8 bases line up with TRBD1. With V trimmed by 10 bases and J by 5 bases, 15 bases remained unmatched. The CDR3 sequence is 15 residues long. Germline CDR1 and CDR2: LNHDA and SQIVND (reference sequence). CDR3 residues: CATGDARGRGTEAFF. The CDR3 DNA follows: TGTGCCACGGGGGATGCCAGGGGGCGCGGTACTGAAGCTTTCTTT.

The rearrangement links TRBV5-1 to TRBJ2-5; D gene uncertain. CDR1 and CDR2 (germline): SGHRS, YFSETQ. Between the trimmed V and J ends, which lost 2 bases and 0 bases, there was a span of 11 bases. This CDR3 comprises 15 residues. As DNA, the CDR3 is TGCGCCAGCAGCTTAACGACAAATTACCAAGAGACCCAGTACTTC. Translating it yields CASSLTTNYQETQYF.

The chain links TRBV19 to TRBJ2-1; 8 bases align to TRBD1. The CDR3 length is 16 residues. Germline V gene data show CDR1 as LNHDA and CDR2 as SQIVND (reference sequence). V trimming: 3 bases; J trimming: 2 bases; junction bases outside the gene matches: 6. The CDR3: CASSIATGAAYNEQFF. CDR3 coding DNA: TGTGCCAGTAGTATCGCGACAGGGGCCGCCTACAATGAGCAGTTCTTC.

The chain is built from TRBV5-6 and TRBJ2-3; D may be TRBD2 (6 bases). Germline CDR1 and CDR2: SGHDT and YYEEEE. Trimming took off 5 bases at V and 6 bases at J, with 7 bases between the two ends. The CDR3 sequence is 11 residues long. CDR3 protein: CASRGGDTQYF. DNA of the CDR3: TGTGCCAGCAGGGGAGGCGATACGCAGTATTTT.

Only a few counts were recorded for this clone. The chain is built from TRBV5-1 and TRBJ2-7; 12 bases match TRBD1. The trim removed 1 base at V and 6 bases at J, leaving 8 bases unmatched. This CDR3 has 16 amino acids. The germline CDR1 and CDR2 sequences are SGHRS and YFSETQ. This CDR3 is CASSLSWDRGLGEQYF. The CDR3 DNA reads as TGCGCCAGCAGCTTGTCTTGGGACAGGGGGCTTGGCGAGCAGTACTTC.

V gene TRBV10-3 combines with J gene TRBJ1-2; 9 bases are shared with TRBD1. CDR3 length: 13 residues. Trimming took 8 bases from V and 5 from J; bases not matched to a gene: 6. Germline V gene lookup returns CDR1 ENHRY and CDR2 SYGVKD. CDR3 in amino acids: CAIGDRERYGYTF. In nucleotides, the CDR3 is TGTGCCATCGGGGACAGGGAGAGATATGGCTACACCTTC.

The chain is built from TRBV18 and TRBJ2-5, with a tentative D call TRBD1 (6 bases). V was pared by 7 bases and J by 2 bases, with 8 bases between. CDR1 is KGHSH, CDR2 LQKENI, per germline. This CDR3 has 12 amino acids. CDR3: CASFGQQETQYF. The CDR3 bases are TGTGCCAGCTTCGGACAGCAAGAGACCCAGTACTTC.

The rearrangement uses TRBV6-1 and TRBJ2-7; D is perhaps TRBD2 (6 bases). The CDR3 is made up of 15 amino acids. The V end lost 2 bases, the J end lost 3 bases, and 14 bases lay between the germline ends. Germline V gene lookup returns CDR1 MNHNS and CDR2 SASEGT. CDR3 loop: CASSEHGGDGYEQYF. CDR3 coding DNA: TGTGCCAGCAGTGAACATGGCGGGGATGGCTACGAGCAGTACTTC.

CDR3 coding DNA: TGTGCCAGCAGCCCAAGACTAGCGGGGTCGAGCGAGCAGTACTTC. Protein product: CASSPRLAGSSEQYF. The V and J genes are TRBV7-2 and TRBJ2-7; 11 bases align to TRBD2. The ends lost 5 bases at V and 6 bases at J; junction bases unmatched: 9. This CDR3 comprises 15 residues. Germline values: CDR1 SGHTA, CDR2 FQGNSA.

The sample holds a few counts of this clone. This chain connects TRBV4-3 to TRBJ2-3, with TRBD2 matching over 8 bases. CDR3 size: 19 residues. The trim removed 1 base at V and 4 bases at J, leaving 16 bases unmatched. Germline-derived CDR1 and CDR2 are LGHNA and YSLEER. Here the CDR3 reads CASSQVYSGGTPGADTQYF. DNA for the CDR3: TGCGCCAGCAGCCAAGTGTACAGCGGGGGAACACCTGGGGCAGATACGCAGTATTTT.

As for this clone: The same CDR3 is also encoded by other DNA sequences in this sample. The V call is TRBV19, the J call TRBJ2-2; 8 nucleotides agree with TRBD1. J lost 5 bases, V lost 3 bases, and 5 bases had no gene match. The CDR3 is made up of 15 amino acids. Per the germline V gene, CDR1 is LNHDA and CDR2 is SQIVND (reference sequence). CDR3 region: CASSIGRGQTGELFF. For the CDR3, the DNA is TGTGCCAGTAGTATTGGCAGGGGGCAGACCGGGGAGCTGTTTTTT.

This clone appeared a few times. V is TRBV19 and J is TRBJ2-7; weak D call: TRBD2 (7 bases). The CDR3 has 15 amino acids. The germline V gene has CDR1 LNHDA and CDR2 SQIVND (reference sequence). V was trimmed by 5 bases and J by 2 bases, leaving 16 bases between them. The CDR3 DNA follows: TGTGCCAGTAGTGAGGGGGGGGCCAACGCCTACGAGCAGTACTTC. It specifies CASSEGGANAYEQYF.

This chain links TRBV7-2 with TRBJ1-6; no reliable D call. Germline V gene lookup returns CDR1 SGHTA and CDR2 FQGNSA. V was pared by 1 base and J by 6 bases, with 7 bases between. This CDR3 has 14 amino acids. CDR3 sequence reads: CASSLGSVNSPLHF. CDR3 sequence (DNA): TGTGCCAGCAGCTTAGGGTCGGTTAATTCACCCCTCCACTTT.

The chain combines TRBV6-1 with TRBJ1-4, with no clear D. Germline values: CDR1 MNHNS, CDR2 SASEGT. V was trimmed by 7 bases and J by 5 bases, leaving 17 bases between them. The CDR3 is made up of 15 amino acids. The CDR3 reads CASNPSLDTNEKLFF. CDR3 DNA: TGTGCCAGCAACCCGAGCCTTGATACGAATGAAAAACTGTTTTTT.

This chain connects TRBV6-5 to TRBJ2-3; 9 bases fit TRBD2. The V gene's germline CDR1 is MNHEY and CDR2 SVGAGI. The CDR3 is 15 residues long. V gave up 4 bases and J gave up 6 bases; unmatched junction bases: 8. CDR3 DNA: TGTGCCAGCAGTTCCCCGGGACTAGCAGTGGATACGCAGTATTTT. Translation: CASSSPGLAVDTQYF.

Note on this clone: A junction end diverges from the germline sequence, so it may reflect a read error. This sequence joins TRBV7-9 and TRBJ1-1; possible D gene TRBD1, 6 bases. Germline lookup yields CDR1 SEHNR and CDR2 FQNEAQ (reference sequence). The CDR3 contains 16 residues. CDR3 residues: CSSSLGRGRLDTEAFF. In nucleotides, the CDR3 is TGTTCCAGCAGCTTAGGCAGGGGCAGGTTGGACACTGAAGCTTTCTTT.

This clone came up a few times. The CDR3 bases are TGTGCCAGCAGACTAGCCGGTGGGAATGAGCAGTTCTTC. Its protein is CASRLAGGNEQFF. This chain links TRBV7-2 with TRBJ2-1, with a tentative D call TRBD2 (6 bases). Germline lookup yields CDR1 SGHTA and CDR2 FQGNSA. Trimming shortened V by 6 bases and J by 7 bases, and 13 bases separated the two germline ends. CDR3 length: 13 residues.

The chain couples TRBV6-5 to TRBJ2-1; TRBD2 might be the D (6 bases). The CDR3 runs to 13 residues. Germline loops: CDR1 MNHEY, CDR2 SVGAGI. Trimming removed 8 bases at V and 0 bases at J, with 8 bases between. CDR3 in amino acids: CASRGSSYNEQFF. CDR3 bases: TGTGCCAGCCGGGGGAGCTCCTACAATGAGCAGTTCTTC.